This T cell receptor (beta chain) was sequenced during a study of T cells in Graves' hyperthyroidism and ophthalmopathy. Study-wide context: Before any treatment, at initial diagnosis, peripheral blood was collected. Study-wide results and caveats: Stable hyperthyroidism was told apart from ophthalmopathy by a model built on 13 V-J features. In blood, most of the thyroid clonotypes expanded above 0.001 were also present.

Researchers amplified the TCR beta CDR3 regions from RNA transcripts. RT-PCR in the first round (using the HTBI primer set) targeted the TCR CDR3. TCRdb re-called the multiplex PCR reads through MiXCR, storing one row per CDR3 protein. Among under 300,000 distinct CDR3 sequences listed, about 25% were seen once. The J segment lost 7 bases and the V segment lost 4 bases, leaving 6 bases of the junction unmatched. The germline CDR1 and CDR2 sequences are SGHTA and FQGNSA. The CDR3 runs 14 residues. The sample, blood from the first hyperthyroidism diagnosis, precedes any ophthalmopathy symptoms. Regarding this clonotype: No antigen is known for it.

The receptor was derived from a man aged 35 to 55 with Graves' hyperthyroidism that later progressed to Graves' ophthalmopathy. The chain combines TRBV7-2 with TRBJ2-2, with 7 bases identical to TRBD1. The sample taken for sequencing was blood. The CDR3, as DNA: TGTGCCAGCAGCTACGCGACAGGGCACGGGGAGCTGTTTTTT. It yields the protein CASSYATGHGELFF.